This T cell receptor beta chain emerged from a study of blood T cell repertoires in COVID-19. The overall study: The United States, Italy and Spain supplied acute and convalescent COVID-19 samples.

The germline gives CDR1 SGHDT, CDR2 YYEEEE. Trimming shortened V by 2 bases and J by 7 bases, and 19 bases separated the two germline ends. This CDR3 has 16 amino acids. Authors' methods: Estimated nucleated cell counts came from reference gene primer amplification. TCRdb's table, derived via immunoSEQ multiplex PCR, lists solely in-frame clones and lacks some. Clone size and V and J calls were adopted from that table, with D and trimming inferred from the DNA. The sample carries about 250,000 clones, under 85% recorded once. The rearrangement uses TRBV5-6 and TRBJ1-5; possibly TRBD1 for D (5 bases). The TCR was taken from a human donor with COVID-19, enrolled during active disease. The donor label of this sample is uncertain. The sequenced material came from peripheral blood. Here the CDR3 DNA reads TGTGCCAGCAGCTTACAAGCGGGGTCGTGGGGCCAGCCCCAGCATTTT. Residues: CASSLQAGSWGQPQHF.